Listed below are T cell receptor beta chains from one sample, sequenced in a study of T-cell reconstitution after alpha-beta-depleted transplantation in children. TCRdb reprocessed the PCR reads with MiXCR, giving one entry per CDR3 protein. The sample carries hundreds of thousands of distinct CDR3 sequences, about 11% recorded once. Sequencing used PBMCs from the stem cell graft donor, obtained from the stem cell graft. These receptors were taken from a human donor who donated a stem cell graft to a child with acute myeloid leukemia. Both conserved end residues are part of each CDR3. The D gene is left open where the match is weak. Clone size appears in some rows only: once, few, many, or a class for an expanded clone.

V gene: TRBV5-1; clone size: -; J gene: TRBJ1-2; D gene: -; CDR3 DNA: TGCGCCAGCAGCTTCGAGGGCAGGTGGAACTATGGCTACACCTTC; CDR3 protein: CASSFEGRWNYGYTF
V gene: TRBV2; clone size: -; J gene: TRBJ1-6; D gene: TRBD1; CDR3 DNA: TGTGCCAGCAGTGAAACCGACAGGGCCACTTCACCCCTCCACTTT; CDR3 protein: CASSETDRATSPLHF
V gene: TRBV5-1; clone size: many; J gene: TRBJ2-3; D gene: -; CDR3 DNA: TGCGCCAGCAGCTTGGACGGATCAAATGGGGATACGCAGTATTTT; CDR3 protein: CASSLDGSNGDTQYF
V gene: TRBV28; clone size: -; J gene: TRBJ1-2; D gene: -; CDR3 DNA: TGTGCCAGCAGTTTAGAGGGGGGAGGCCTGACCTCCGGTGGCTACACCTTC; CDR3 protein: CASSLEGGGLTSGGYTF
V gene: TRBV12-3/TRBV12-4; clone size: many; J gene: TRBJ2-7; D gene: -; CDR3 DNA: TGTGCCAGCAGTCCAGGGATACCCGACGAGCAGTACTTC; CDR3 protein: CASSPGIPDEQYF
V gene: TRBV25-1; clone size: many; J gene: TRBJ1-1; D gene: -; CDR3 DNA: TGTGCCAGCAGTGCGAATTTTGAAGCTTTCTTT; CDR3 protein: CASSANFEAFF
V gene: TRBV5-4; clone size: many; J gene: TRBJ2-7; D gene: TRBD1; CDR3 DNA: TGTGCCAGCAGCTCCGGGACAGGGAGCGAGCAGTACTTC; CDR3 protein: CASSSGTGSEQYF
V gene: TRBV6-2/TRBV6-3; clone size: few; J gene: TRBJ2-7; D gene: -; CDR3 DNA: TGTGCCAGCAGTTACGGAACTCACGTCCGGCTCGAGCAGTACTTC; CDR3 protein: CASSYGTHVRLEQYF
V gene: TRBV7-3; clone size: few; J gene: TRBJ1-6; D gene: -; CDR3 DNA: TGTGCCAGCAGCTTAGCAGCAAATTCACCCCTCCACTTT; CDR3 protein: CASSLAANSPLHF
V gene: TRBV29-1; clone size: -; J gene: TRBJ1-1; D gene: TRBD1; CDR3 DNA: TGCAGCGTCCCGGGACAGGGGATAGGGACTGAAGCTTTCTTT; CDR3 protein: CSVPGQGIGTEAFF
V gene: TRBV6-1; clone size: -; J gene: TRBJ2-3; D gene: TRBD2; CDR3 DNA: TGTGCCACTTTACGGGAGGCCCCCACAGATACGCAGTATTTT; CDR3 protein: CATLREAPTDTQYF
V gene: TRBV19; clone size: -; J gene: TRBJ2-2; D gene: TRBD2; CDR3 DNA: TGTGCCAGTAGTATAGTAGGACTAGCGTCCTCGATCGGGGAGCTGTTTTTT; CDR3 protein: CASSIVGLASSIGELFF
V gene: TRBV20-1; clone size: -; J gene: TRBJ2-3; D gene: TRBD2; CDR3 DNA: TGCAGTGCTAGAGACTCGACTAGCGGCACAGATACGCAGTATTTT; CDR3 protein: CSARDSTSGTDTQYF
V gene: TRBV29-1; clone size: many; J gene: TRBJ2-1; D gene: TRBD2; CDR3 DNA: TGCAGCGTTCTCGGACTAGCGGGAGGAGCTGGCAATGAGCAGTTCTTC; CDR3 protein: CSVLGLAGGAGNEQFF
V gene: TRBV29-1; clone size: -; J gene: TRBJ2-7; D gene: TRBD2; CDR3 DNA: TGCAGCGTGTCGGGAGGTACCTACGAGCAGTACTTC; CDR3 protein: CSVSGGTYEQYF
V gene: TRBV6-1; clone size: -; J gene: TRBJ1-1; D gene: -; CDR3 DNA: TGTGCCAGCAGTCCTCCTCAGGGAGTTACTGAAGCTTTCTTT; CDR3 protein: CASSPPQGVTEAFF
V gene: TRBV27; clone size: few; J gene: TRBJ1-3; D gene: TRBD1; CDR3 DNA: TGTGCCAGCAGTTTATCGTGGGGGGGGACAGCTGGAAACACCATATATTTT; CDR3 protein: CASSLSWGGTAGNTIYF
V gene: TRBV15; clone size: many; J gene: TRBJ1-3; D gene: -; CDR3 DNA: TGTGCCACCAGCAGAGATGTCAGGGAGGATGGAAACACCATATATTTT; CDR3 protein: CATSRDVREDGNTIYF
V gene: TRBV3-1; clone size: many; J gene: TRBJ2-7; D gene: TRBD1; CDR3 DNA: TGTGCCAGCAGCCAGAAAGGGGGCGTCTACGAGCAGTACTTC; CDR3 protein: CASSQKGGVYEQYF
V gene: TRBV28; clone size: few; J gene: TRBJ1-5; D gene: -; CDR3 DNA: TGTGCCAGCGATCTCGCAGGGATAGGTCAGCCCCAGCATTTT; CDR3 protein: CASDLAGIGQPQHF
V gene: TRBV30; clone size: few; J gene: TRBJ2-3; D gene: TRBD2; CDR3 DNA: TGTGCCTGGAGTCCTCCGGGACTAGCGGCAGATACGCAGTATTTT; CDR3 protein: CAWSPPGLAADTQYF
V gene: TRBV29-1; clone size: many; J gene: TRBJ2-1; D gene: TRBD2; CDR3 DNA: TGCAGCGTTGAACAACCTAGCGGGAGGGTCGTCAATGAGCAGTTCTTC; CDR3 protein: CSVEQPSGRVVNEQFF
V gene: TRBV30; clone size: few; J gene: TRBJ2-1; D gene: TRBD2; CDR3 DNA: TGTGCCTGGAGTGGCGGGAGGGGCAATGAGCAGTTCTTC; CDR3 protein: CAWSGGRGNEQFF
V gene: TRBV27; clone size: few; J gene: TRBJ2-3; D gene: -; CDR3 DNA: TGTGCCAGCAGTTTATTTTCTGGTGAGGATACGCAGTATTTT; CDR3 protein: CASSLFSGEDTQYF
V gene: TRBV7-3; clone size: few; J gene: TRBJ1-2; D gene: -; CDR3 DNA: TGTGCCAGCAGCCAGGGACTCGACTATGGCTACACCTTC; CDR3 protein: CASSQGLDYGYTF
V gene: TRBV20-1; clone size: -; J gene: TRBJ2-4; D gene: TRBD1; CDR3 DNA: TGCAGTGCTCAGGGGGTAATAGCAGCCAAAAACATTCAGTACTTC; CDR3 protein: CSAQGVIAAKNIQYF
V gene: TRBV20-1; clone size: few; J gene: TRBJ1-1; D gene: TRBD1; CDR3 DNA: TGCAGTGCTCCCCGGACAGGGGGCGGTTGGAACACTGAAGCTTTCTTT; CDR3 protein: CSAPRTGGGWNTEAFF
V gene: TRBV15; clone size: many; J gene: TRBJ2-5; D gene: -; CDR3 DNA: TGTGCCACCAGCAGAGGGTCCGGGGGAAGGAGTACGGAGACCCAGTACTTC; CDR3 protein: CATSRGSGGRSTETQYF
V gene: TRBV5-6; clone size: -; J gene: TRBJ2-5; D gene: TRBD2; CDR3 DNA: TGTGCCAGCAGCTTGGAACTAGCGGGGGAAGAGACCCAGTACTTC; CDR3 protein: CASSLELAGEETQYF
V gene: TRBV12-3/TRBV12-4; clone size: many; J gene: TRBJ2-1; D gene: -; CDR3 DNA: TGTGCCAGCAGTCCGGGTCTAGGGTCCAATGAGCAGTTCTTC; CDR3 protein: CASSPGLGSNEQFF
V gene: TRBV29-1; clone size: many; J gene: TRBJ1-1; D gene: -; CDR3 DNA: TGCAGCGTTGTAGCCAGGACTGAAGCTTTCTTT; CDR3 protein: CSVVARTEAFF
V gene: TRBV29-1; clone size: many; J gene: TRBJ2-7; D gene: -; CDR3 DNA: TGCAGCGCTCTGTCCGGGGCGATCTCCTACGAGCAGTACTTC; CDR3 protein: CSALSGAISYEQYF
V gene: TRBV6-5; clone size: many; J gene: TRBJ2-5; D gene: -; CDR3 DNA: TGTGCCAGCAGTTACTCGTGGGAGACCCAGTACTTC; CDR3 protein: CASSYSWETQYF
V gene: TRBV29-1; clone size: many; J gene: TRBJ2-7; D gene: TRBD2; CDR3 DNA: TGCAGCGCACTCCGCGGGCTAGCGGGAGAATACGAGCAGTACTTC; CDR3 protein: CSALRGLAGEYEQYF
V gene: TRBV4-1; clone size: -; J gene: TRBJ2-5; D gene: TRBD2; CDR3 DNA: TGCGCCAGCAGCCAAGGGACTAGCGGGAGTAAAGAGACCCAGTACTTC; CDR3 protein: CASSQGTSGSKETQYF
V gene: TRBV5-1; clone size: few; J gene: TRBJ1-2; D gene: TRBD1; CDR3 DNA: TGCGCCAGCAAAATTTTTACAGGGGGCGCTTATGGCTACACCTTC; CDR3 protein: CASKIFTGGAYGYTF
V gene: TRBV28; clone size: few; J gene: TRBJ2-7; D gene: -; CDR3 DNA: TGTGCCAGCAGTCGGACGGCTCTTTTTTACGAGCAGTACTTC; CDR3 protein: CASSRTALFYEQYF
V gene: TRBV12-3/TRBV12-4; clone size: many; J gene: TRBJ2-7; D gene: TRBD2; CDR3 DNA: TGTGCCAGCAGTCCAACTAGCGGGAGGCACTCCTACGAGCAGTACTTC; CDR3 protein: CASSPTSGRHSYEQYF
V gene: TRBV28; clone size: -; J gene: TRBJ2-2; D gene: TRBD2; CDR3 DNA: TGTGCCACCCAACTAGCGGGGGTATGGGAGCTGTTTTTT; CDR3 protein: CATQLAGVWELFF
V gene: TRBV7-8; clone size: -; J gene: TRBJ2-1; D gene: -; CDR3 DNA: TGTGCCAGCAGTCTAGGGAACAATGAGCAGTTCTTC; CDR3 protein: CASSLGNNEQFF
V gene: TRBV7-3; clone size: once; J gene: TRBJ2-1; D gene: TRBD2; CDR3 DNA: TGTGCCAGCAGAGCGGGAGCGGGCAGAGATGAGCAGTTCTTC; CDR3 protein: CASRAGAGRDEQFF
V gene: TRBV20-1; clone size: few; J gene: TRBJ1-3; D gene: -; CDR3 DNA: TGCAGTGCCAGAGCGGGGGCTAGTGGAAACACCATATATTTT; CDR3 protein: CSARAGASGNTIYF
V gene: TRBV20-1; clone size: few; J gene: TRBJ1-5; D gene: -; CDR3 DNA: TGCAGTGCTAGACCTCTTCGGGATAGCAATCAGCCCCAGCATTTT; CDR3 protein: CSARPLRDSNQPQHF
V gene: TRBV29-1; clone size: many; J gene: TRBJ1-3; D gene: -; CDR3 DNA: TGCAGCGTTGGTGGTCCGGCTGCCTCTGGAAACACCATATATTTT; CDR3 protein: CSVGGPAASGNTIYF
V gene: TRBV20-1; clone size: -; J gene: TRBJ2-1; D gene: -; CDR3 DNA: TGCAGTGCCCGGCCGCCGGCCGATGAGCAGTTCTTC; CDR3 protein: CSARPPADEQFF
V gene: TRBV20-1; clone size: -; J gene: TRBJ1-1; D gene: -; CDR3 DNA: TGCAGTGCTAGAAGGGGAGGGGTTGGGACTGAAGCTTTCTTT; CDR3 protein: CSARRGGVGTEAFF
V gene: TRBV4-3; clone size: -; J gene: TRBJ2-1; D gene: TRBD2; CDR3 DNA: TGCGCCAGCAGCCAGGGACTAGCGGGGTCGGGGGCCAATGAGCAGTTCTTC; CDR3 protein: CASSQGLAGSGANEQFF
V gene: TRBV12-3/TRBV12-4; clone size: -; J gene: TRBJ2-7; D gene: TRBD2; CDR3 DNA: TGTGCCAGCACCAGGGGCGGAACGCCTAGCGGGGTGAAGACCTACGAGCAGTACTTC; CDR3 protein: CASTRGGTPSGVKTYEQYF
V gene: TRBV20-1; clone size: -; J gene: TRBJ2-1; D gene: TRBD2; CDR3 DNA: TGCAGTGCGAAACGGGGACTAGGGCGCAATGAGCAGTTCTTC; CDR3 protein: CSAKRGLGRNEQFF
V gene: TRBV15; clone size: few; J gene: TRBJ2-1; D gene: TRBD1; CDR3 DNA: TGTGCCACCCCGGGACAGTTACCCTACAATGAGCAGTTCTTC; CDR3 protein: CATPGQLPYNEQFF
V gene: TRBV20-1; clone size: few; J gene: TRBJ1-1; D gene: TRBD1; CDR3 DNA: TGCAGGCCGGGACAGGGGGCGTATACTGAAGCTTTCTTT; CDR3 protein: CRPGQGAYTEAFF
V gene: TRBV5-1; clone size: many; J gene: TRBJ2-1; D gene: -; CDR3 DNA: TGCGCCAGCAGCTTCCAAGCCCTCAATGAGCAGTTCTTC; CDR3 protein: CASSFQALNEQFF
V gene: TRBV9; clone size: many; J gene: TRBJ2-1; D gene: -; CDR3 DNA: TGTGCCAGCAGCCCCCCCCCGGGAGCTATTGAGCAGTTCTTC; CDR3 protein: CASSPPPGAIEQFF
V gene: TRBV14; clone size: once; J gene: TRBJ2-1; D gene: -; CDR3 DNA: TGTGCCAGCAGCCGCCTCTACAATGAGCAGTTCTTC; CDR3 protein: CASSRLYNEQFF
V gene: TRBV11-2; clone size: -; J gene: TRBJ2-3; D gene: TRBD2; CDR3 DNA: TGTGCCAGCAGCTTAGTAGCGCCTAGGACTAGCGGGGTGCCTGGGGATACGCAGTATTTT; CDR3 protein: CASSLVAPRTSGVPGDTQYF
V gene: TRBV7-2; clone size: -; J gene: TRBJ1-2; D gene: -; CDR3 DNA: TGTGCCAGCAGCTTACTGGGGGGCGGCTACACCTTC; CDR3 protein: CASSLLGGGYTF
V gene: TRBV28; clone size: -; J gene: TRBJ2-5; D gene: -; CDR3 DNA: TGTGCCAGCAGAGCCCAGTACTTC; CDR3 protein: CASRAQYF
V gene: TRBV5-1; clone size: many; J gene: TRBJ1-1; D gene: -; CDR3 DNA: TGCGCCAGCACTTGGTCGGCGAACACTGAAGCTTTCTTT; CDR3 protein: CASTWSANTEAFF
V gene: TRBV20-1; clone size: many; J gene: TRBJ2-7; D gene: -; CDR3 DNA: TGCAGTGCTAGAGATCTCGACTCCTCCTACGAGCAGTACTTC; CDR3 protein: CSARDLDSSYEQYF